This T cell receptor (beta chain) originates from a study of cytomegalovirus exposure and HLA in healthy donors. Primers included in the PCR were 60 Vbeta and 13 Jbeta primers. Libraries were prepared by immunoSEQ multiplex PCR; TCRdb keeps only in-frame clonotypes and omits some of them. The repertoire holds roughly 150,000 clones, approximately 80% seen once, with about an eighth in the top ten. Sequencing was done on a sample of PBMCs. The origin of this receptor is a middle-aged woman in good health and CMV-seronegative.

Here the CDR3 DNA reads TGTGCCAGCAGCAAAAATTGTAGAACAGGGAGTATGCGGGAGCAGTACTTC. This codes for CASSKNCRTGSMREQYF. The genes are TRBV21-1 and TRBJ2-7; the table gives TRBD1 as D, unverified against the DNA. TRBV21-1 is described as a pseudogene. The CDR3 runs to 17 residues.